What follows describes a single TCR beta chain. Its antigen is not known. This specimen comes from a study of cytomegalovirus exposure and HLA in healthy donors. PCR primers comprised 60 Vbeta and 13 Jbeta primers. This table comes from immunoSEQ multiplex PCR, and its TCRdb copy is limited to in-frame clones, with some not included. The sample lists 50,000 to 60,000 clones, roughly 80% occurring once. Study-wide results and caveats: The classifier, whose performance was assessed in both the original and validation cohorts, reportedly diagnosed cytomegalovirus status with high specificity and sensitivity. For TCR beta chains, V- and J-gene trimming was later linked to a missense DCLRE1C variant. Some public TCRs appeared in many individuals, while most sequences were rare.

With V trimmed by 3 bases and J by 0 bases, 2 bases remained unmatched. This CDR3 spans 16 amino acids. Germline-derived CDR1 and CDR2 are SGHRS and YFSETQ. Although they were nominally healthy when sampled, donors likely had unrecorded immune exposures. This receptor was identified in a woman aged 40 to 55 in good health and CMV-seropositive. The sample consisted of PBMCs. The J gene is TRBJ2-3, the V gene TRBV5-1; 12 positions agree with TRBD2. The CDR3 loop reads CASSSGLAGSTDTQYF. The CDR3 DNA is TGCGCCAGCAGCTCAGGACTAGCGGGGAGCACAGATACGCAGTATTTT.